The sequence of this T cell receptor beta chain was determined in a study of cytomegalovirus exposure and HLA in healthy donors. Study results and caveats: Apart from CMV serostatus, no immune exposure information was available. A later analysis found that most CMV-associated TCR beta chains appeared HLA-restricted. Later analysis suggested links between common viral pathogens and several top significant clusters. Diagnosis of cytomegalovirus status made by the classifier reportedly showed high specificity and sensitivity.

In the case of this clone: Its matching antigen is unknown.

13 Jbeta primers and 60 Vbeta primers were used for the PCR. Sequenced by immunoSEQ multiplex PCR; TCRdb stores in-frame clones only, minus some. The sample carries about 210,000 clones, around 80% recorded once. The material sequenced was PBMCs. The source is a man aged 40-50 years in good health and CMV-seropositive.

The CDR3, as DNA: TGCGCCAGCAGCTTGGGAAGTAGCGGGAGGGCCTGGGGAGATACGCAGTATTTT. Amino acids: CASSLGSSGRAWGDTQYF. This chain links TRBV5-1 with TRBJ2-3, with TRBD2 matching 11 bases. CDR1 and CDR2 from the germline V gene are SGHRS and YFSETQ. The CDR3 consists of 18 residues. The V gene end was trimmed by 0 bases and the J gene end by 5 bases; junction bases not matched to a gene: 11.